This T cell receptor (beta chain) was found in a study of post-analysis software for immune sequencing data. Findings and caveats of the study: In patients, TRBV5-6, TRBV5-1 and TRBV20-1 belonged to five TRBV segments found more frequently than in controls.

Turning to this clonotype: Its antigen remains unidentified.

cDNA libraries for TCR beta contained unique molecular identifiers. TCRdb re-analysed the PCR reads in MiXCR, keeping a single row per CDR3 protein. The sample lists around 770,000 distinct CDR3 sequences, just over 45% occurring once. CDR1 is SQVTM, CDR2 ANQGSEA, per germline. The length of the CDR3 is 13 residues. V was clipped by 7 bases and J by 1 base; unmatched bases: 4. The sample taken for sequencing was blood. The rearrangement joins TRBV29-1 to TRBJ1-1, with 9 bases that match TRBD1. The sequence came from a girl under 18 with multiple sclerosis. The CDR3 region is CSARDRENTEAFF. DNA of the CDR3: TGCAGCGCAAGGGACAGGGAGAACACTGAAGCTTTCTTT. The entire variable domain, with the rest obtained from reference TRBV29-1 and TRBJ1-1, is as follows: SAVISQKPSRDICQRGTSLTIQCQVDSQVTMMFWYRQQPGQSLTLIATANQGSEATYESGFVIDKFPISRPNLTFSTLTVSNMSPEDSSIYLCSARDRENTEAFFGQGTRLTVV.